The 5 T cell receptor beta chains reported below all come from one sample, sequenced in a study of blood T cell repertoires in COVID-19. Data came from immunoSEQ multiplex PCR; TCRdb stores just in-frame clones and leaves some out. The top ten hold roughly 8% of the sample, which has about 160,000 clones, about four fifths seen once. The specimen was peripheral blood. The receptors here all came from a woman in her sixties with COVID-19, enrolled during active disease.

The chain recombines TRBV6-6 with TRBJ2-6; 7 bases are a match to TRBD2. The CDR3 length is 14 residues. The V and J ends lost 7 bases and 0 bases, in that order; junction bases with no gene match: 0. The germline CDR1 and CDR2 sequences are MNHNY and SVGAGI (reference sequence). CDR3 DNA sequence: TGTGCCAGCAAGCGGGACTCTGGGGCCAACGTCCTGACTTTC. This gives the protein CASKRDSGANVLTF.

The chain combines TRBV7-6 with TRBJ1-5; D gene unclear. There are 15 residues in the CDR3. CDR1 is SGHVS, CDR2 FNYEAQ, per germline. Trimming took 5 bases from V and 1 from J, leaving 12 bases between them. The CDR3 nucleotides read TGTGCCAGCAGCCCCCGGGAAGGGAGCAATCAGCCCCAGCATTTT. Translated: CASSPREGSNQPQHF.

Turning to this clone: At one of its ends the junction is not consistent with the germline gene, which may arise from a read error. V usage is TRBV25-1 and J usage is TRBJ2-7; 8 nucleotides match TRBD1. This CDR3 comprises 13 residues. Germline values: CDR1 MGHDK, CDR2 SYGVNS. The CDR3 sequence is CASSTPGTGFLSF. CDR3 sequence (DNA): TGTGCCAGCAGCACTCCTGGGACAGGTTTTCTTTCCTTC.

The chain carries TRBV9 and TRBJ2-2; the match to TRBD1 covers 7 bases. The CDR3 is 15 residues long. Germline V gives CDR1 SGDLS, CDR2 YYNGEE. The junction had 2 bases not matched to a gene; V was cut back by 3 bases and J by 0 bases. CDR3 sequence: CASSGGGSNTGELFF. The CDR3 DNA reads as TGTGCCAGCAGCGGAGGGGGCTCGAACACCGGGGAGCTGTTTTTT.

This clone occurred once. The chain links TRBV4-3 to TRBJ2-1; the match to TRBD2 covers 12 bases. The germline gives CDR1 LGHNA, CDR2 YSLEER. The junction had 10 bases not matched to a gene; V was cut back by 0 bases and J by 7 bases. This CDR3 is 18 amino acids long. CDR3 nucleotides: TGCGCCAGCAGCCAAGAATCGCTAGCGGGAGGGCCGGGGAATGAGCAGTTCTTC. It translates to CASSQESLAGGPGNEQFF.